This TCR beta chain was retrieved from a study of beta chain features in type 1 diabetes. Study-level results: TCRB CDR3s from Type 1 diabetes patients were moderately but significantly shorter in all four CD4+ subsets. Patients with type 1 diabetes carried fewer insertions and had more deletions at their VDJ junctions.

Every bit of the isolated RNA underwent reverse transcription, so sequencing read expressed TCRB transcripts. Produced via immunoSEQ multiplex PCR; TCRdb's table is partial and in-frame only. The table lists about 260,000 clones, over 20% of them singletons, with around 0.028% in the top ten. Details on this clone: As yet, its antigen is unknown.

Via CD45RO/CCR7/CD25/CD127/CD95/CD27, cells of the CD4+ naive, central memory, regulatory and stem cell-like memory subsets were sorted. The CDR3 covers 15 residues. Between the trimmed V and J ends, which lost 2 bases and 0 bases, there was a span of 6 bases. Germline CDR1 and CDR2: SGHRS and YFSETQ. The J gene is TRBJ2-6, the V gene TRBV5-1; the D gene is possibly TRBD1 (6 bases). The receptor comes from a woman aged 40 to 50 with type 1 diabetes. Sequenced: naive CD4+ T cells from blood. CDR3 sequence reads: CASSLGGSGANVLTF. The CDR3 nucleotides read TGCGCCAGCAGCTTAGGGGGCTCTGGGGCCAACGTCCTGACTTTC.